This T cell receptor beta chain is drawn from a study of blood T cell repertoires in COVID-19. The wider study: COVID-19 samples, acute and convalescent, were from the United States, Italy and Spain. PBMCs, B-cell-depleted T cells, or T cells provided the cDNA or gDNA that made up the material.

The germline V gene encodes CDR1 MNHEY and CDR2 SVGAGI. The CDR3 has 13 amino acids. V was trimmed by 7 bases and J by 2 bases, leaving 11 bases between them. TCRdb's copy holds only in-frame clones and misses some; the assay was immunoSEQ multiplex PCR. The table lists a few hundred thousand clones, around 84% of them singletons. The specimen was peripheral blood. This chain uses TRBV6-5 with TRBJ1-2; unclear D gene. This TCR derives from a young woman with acute or convalescent COVID-19. The CDR3 sequence is CASTSGSNYGYTF. DNA of the CDR3: TGTGCCAGCACCTCCGGGTCCAACTATGGCTACACCTTC.